What follows describes a single T cell receptor beta chain. This record comes from a study of PD-L1 blockade in urothelial cancer. The time point is: pretreatment peripheral blood. Sequenced by immunoSEQ multiplex PCR; TCRdb stores in-frame clones only, minus some. This repertoire shows about 70,000 clones, roughly 90% found once; its top ten account for 4.5% to 5%. This CDR3 has 16 amino acids. The material was PBMCs, obtained around atezolizumab (anti-PD-L1) treatment. The receptor was isolated from a man aged 65-85 years with urothelial cancer. The V gene is TRBV21-1, the J gene TRBJ2-1; TRBD2 was called by the table and not checked on the DNA. TRBV21-1 is a pseudogene. The DNA of the CDR3 is TGTGCCAGCAGCTCTAAAGGGACTTTCTCCTACAATGAGCAGTTCTTC. Protein sequence: CASSSKGTFSYNEQFF.